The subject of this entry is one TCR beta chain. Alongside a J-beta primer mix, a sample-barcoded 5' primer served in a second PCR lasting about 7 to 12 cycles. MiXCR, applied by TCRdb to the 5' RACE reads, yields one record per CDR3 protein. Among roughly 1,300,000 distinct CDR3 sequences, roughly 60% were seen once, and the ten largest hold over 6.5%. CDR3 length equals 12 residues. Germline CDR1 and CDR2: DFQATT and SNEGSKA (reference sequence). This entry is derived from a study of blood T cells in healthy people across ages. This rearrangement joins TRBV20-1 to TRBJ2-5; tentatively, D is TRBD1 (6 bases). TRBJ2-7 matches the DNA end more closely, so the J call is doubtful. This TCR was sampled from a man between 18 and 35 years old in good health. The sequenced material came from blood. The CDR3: CSFGGSLSEQYF. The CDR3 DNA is TGCAGTTTTGGGGGCAGCCTAAGCGAGCAGTACTTC.